The source of this T cell receptor beta chain is a study of T cell repertoires in cytomegalovirus infection. Study-level background: Both a matching HLA type and CMV infection were indicated by public TCR beta signatures. Study-wide results and limits: Identification of carriers of CMV plus the relevant HLA was performed using cumulative public TCR beta family frequency.

Remarks on this clonotype: Its antigen is not known.

Trimming cost V 6 bases and J 0 bases, with 14 bases left between them. The CDR3 consists of 14 residues. Germline CDR1 and CDR2: DFQATT and SNEGSKA (reference sequence). TCRdb re-derived calls from the reads in MiXCR, one entry per CDR3 protein. The table shows a few hundred thousand distinct CDR3 sequences, with 35% to 50% occurring only once. This clonotype originated in a human donor in good health (CMV status not recorded). Some clones in this sample may be carry-over from other donors' samples. The chain has TRBV20-1 and TRBJ2-5, with no clear D. The sample consisted of cultured PBMCs, taken from culture after CMV antigen stimulation. DNA of the CDR3: TGCAGTGCCCTGGTCTCCGTCAACCAAGAGACCCAGTACTTC. Translated: CSALVSVNQETQYF.